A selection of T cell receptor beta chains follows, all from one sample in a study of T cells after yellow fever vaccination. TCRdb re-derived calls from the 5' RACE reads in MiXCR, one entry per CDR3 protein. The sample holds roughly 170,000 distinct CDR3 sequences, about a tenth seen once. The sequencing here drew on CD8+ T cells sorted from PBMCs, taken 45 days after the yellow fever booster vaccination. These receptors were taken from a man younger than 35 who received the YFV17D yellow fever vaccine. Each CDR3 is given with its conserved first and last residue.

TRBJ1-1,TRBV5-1,CASSLRGGGYSDTEAFF
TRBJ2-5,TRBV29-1,CSVEGGLLGTYQETQYF
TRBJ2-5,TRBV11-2,CASSLVGPAGGWVETQYF
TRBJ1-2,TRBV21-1,CASSLIAGAKAYGYTF
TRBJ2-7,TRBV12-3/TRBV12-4,CASRGSLAGASYEQYF
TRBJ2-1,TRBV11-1,CASSLAGGAYNEQFF
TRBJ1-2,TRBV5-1,CASSLAGISNYGYTF
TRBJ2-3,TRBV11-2,CASSPEAPGTDTQYF
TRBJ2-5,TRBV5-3,CARSPGQGEETQYF
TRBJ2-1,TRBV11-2,CASRSGTGENEQFF
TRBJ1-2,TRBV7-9,CASSLGGYYGYTF
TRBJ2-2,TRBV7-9,CASSLDRPAGELFF
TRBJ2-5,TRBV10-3,CAISRPGTPQETQYF
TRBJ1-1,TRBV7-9,CASSIPGVGTEAFF
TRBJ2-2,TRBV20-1,CSAANTGELFF
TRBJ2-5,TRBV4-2,CASSQDTLETQYF
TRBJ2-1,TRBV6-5,CASRQRVNEQFF
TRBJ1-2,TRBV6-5,CASSYGGAYGYTF
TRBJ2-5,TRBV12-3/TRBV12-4,CASSLDRRVETQYF
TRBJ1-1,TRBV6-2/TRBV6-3,CASSQDGGREVTEAFF
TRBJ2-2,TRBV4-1,CASSEGNTGELFF
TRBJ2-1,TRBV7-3,CASSLIIGPDDEQFF
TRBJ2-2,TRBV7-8,CASSLAGGTDTGELFF
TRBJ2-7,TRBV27,CASGPQVLYEQYF
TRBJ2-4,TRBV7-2,CASSWMGHEAKNIQYF
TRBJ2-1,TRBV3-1,CASSLEGGGLHEQFF
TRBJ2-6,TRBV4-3,CASSQVPGGDGANVLTF
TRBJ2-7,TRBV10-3,CAIRTGYSYEQYF
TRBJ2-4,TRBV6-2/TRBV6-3,CASSPRVGGKNIQYF
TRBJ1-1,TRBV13,CASSLTGARNTEAFF
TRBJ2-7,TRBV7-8,CASTSRTYEQYF
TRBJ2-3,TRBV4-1,CASMGLAGGLLDTQYF
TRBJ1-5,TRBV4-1,CASSQEWGVDQPQHF
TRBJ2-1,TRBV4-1,CASSQAQYNEQFF
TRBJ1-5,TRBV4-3,CASSQDGGDSNQPQHF
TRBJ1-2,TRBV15,CATSRERTGNYGYTF
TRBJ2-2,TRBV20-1,CSARDGEAASTGELFF
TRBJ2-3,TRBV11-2,CASSPYPSGGALYTQYF
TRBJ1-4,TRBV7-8,CASSTSGTDFNEKLFF
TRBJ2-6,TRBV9,CASSVTGANVLTF
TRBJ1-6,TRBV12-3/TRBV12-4,CASRGGAGNSPLHF
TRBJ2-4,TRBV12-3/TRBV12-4,CASSRDGLAKNIQYF
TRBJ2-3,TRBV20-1,CSAAETSETDTQYF
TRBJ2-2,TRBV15,CATSSGAGDNTGELFF
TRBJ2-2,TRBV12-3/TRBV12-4,CASGGYGTSGELFF
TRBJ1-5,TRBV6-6,CASSYSGGPGPQHF